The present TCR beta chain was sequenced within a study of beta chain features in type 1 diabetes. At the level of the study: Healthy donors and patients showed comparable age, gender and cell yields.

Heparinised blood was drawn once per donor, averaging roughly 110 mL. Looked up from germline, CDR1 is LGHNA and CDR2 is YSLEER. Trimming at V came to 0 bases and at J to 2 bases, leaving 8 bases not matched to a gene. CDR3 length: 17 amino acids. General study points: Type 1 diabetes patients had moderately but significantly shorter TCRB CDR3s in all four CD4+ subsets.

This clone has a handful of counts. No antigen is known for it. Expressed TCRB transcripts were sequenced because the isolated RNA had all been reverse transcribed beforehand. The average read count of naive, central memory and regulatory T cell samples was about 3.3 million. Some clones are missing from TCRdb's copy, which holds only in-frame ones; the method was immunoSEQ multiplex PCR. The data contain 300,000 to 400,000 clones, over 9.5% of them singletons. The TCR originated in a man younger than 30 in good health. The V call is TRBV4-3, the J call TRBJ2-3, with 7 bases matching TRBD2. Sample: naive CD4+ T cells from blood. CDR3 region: CASSQDRASGYTDTQYF. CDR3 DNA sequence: TGCGCCAGCAGCCAAGACCGGGCTAGCGGTTACACAGATACGCAGTATTTT.